This passage covers 17 T cell receptor beta chains from one sample sequenced in a study of CD8+CD57+ T cells in acquired aplastic anemia. TCR beta VDJ and CDR3 profiles were obtained from a genomic DNA template. One entry per CDR3 protein, called by TCRdb with MiXCR from the reads. The sample lists some 68,000 distinct CDR3 sequences, 50% to 55% occurring once. Sequencing was done on a sample of sorted CD4+, CD8+, or CD8+CD57+ T cells (not recorded which) from PBMCs. These receptors originate from a human donor in good health, serving as a control.

Remarks on this clonotype: With a much larger clone just one base away, this may be a read error. This CDR3 fails to terminate in the conserved phenylalanine or tryptophan, so it likely reflects a read error. The chain joins TRBV7-7 to TRBJ2-1; D is unresolved. V was pared by 6 bases and J by 7 bases, with 19 bases between. This CDR3 spans 15 amino acids. CDR1 SSHAT and CDR2 FNYEAQ come from the germline V gene (reference sequence). The CDR3 nucleotides read TGTGCCAGCAGTTCGTCTAGAGAATTACTAAATGAGCAGTTCCTC. This sequence encodes CASSSSRELLNEQFL.

By proportion, this clonotype is medium-sized. The chain carries TRBV19 and TRBJ2-1; 7 nucleotides match TRBD2. Germline V gene lookup returns CDR1 LNHDA and CDR2 SQIVND (reference sequence). The CDR3 loop spans 12 amino acids. J was trimmed by 8 bases and V by 6 bases; bases with no gene match: 4. The CDR3 region has the DNA TGTGCCAGTAGGACTAGCAGCTATGAGCAGTTCTTC. Translation: CASRTSSYEQFF. Using reference TRBV19 and TRBJ2-1 for the parts outside the CDR3, the full variable domain is DGGITQSPKYLFRKEGQNVTLSCEQNLNHDAMYWYRQDPGQGLRLIYYSQIVNDFQKGDIAEGYSVSREKKESFPLTVTSAQKNPTAFYLCASRTSSYEQFFGPGTRLTVL.

V and J are TRBV4-2 and TRBJ1-2; no firm D call. Trimming left V 4 bases short and J 7 bases short, with 19 bases between. CDR3 length equals 15 residues. CDR1 LGHNA and CDR2 YNFKEQ come from the germline V gene. The CDR3 spells CASSPRGADEGGYTF. The CDR3 DNA is TGTGCCAGCAGCCCAAGAGGAGCAGACGAGGGTGGCTACACCTTC.

The count of this clonotype is one. The chain links TRBV15 to TRBJ2-1; TRBD1 matches at 8 bases. V shed 3 bases and J 1 base; nucleotides not matched to a gene: 8. CDR3 length equals 17 residues. Germline V gene data show CDR1 as LNHNV and CDR2 as YYDKDF (reference sequence). The CDR3 protein is CATSSTGGRGSYNEQFF. CDR3 DNA sequence: TGTGCCACCAGCAGCACAGGGGGGCGGGGATCCTACAATGAGCAGTTCTTC.

This clonotype was observed at least ten times. The chain joins TRBV10-1 to TRBJ2-4; unclear D gene. This CDR3 comprises 16 residues. V was shortened by 6 bases and J by 0 bases, with 15 bases between the two germline ends. CDR1 is WNHNN and CDR2 is SYGVQD in the germline V gene (reference sequence). CDR3 amino acids: CASSPAAGLAKNIQYF. CDR3 in DNA: TGCGCCAGCAGCCCCGCGGCAGGCCTAGCCAAAAACATTCAGTACTTC.

This chain connects TRBV29-1 to TRBJ2-1, with a weak D call TRBD2 (7 bases). The CDR3 loop spans 14 amino acids. Germline V gene sequence: CDR1 SQVTM, CDR2 ANQGSEA. V lost 4 bases to trimming and J lost 5 bases, with 15 bases between them. The CDR3 reads CSVGAGAPNNEQFF. The CDR3 bases are TGCAGCGTTGGGGCGGGGGCCCCTAACAATGAGCAGTTCTTC.

The J gene is TRBJ2-7, the V gene TRBV7-2; D is unresolved. The germline CDR1 and CDR2 sequences are SGHTA and FQGNSA. This CDR3 comprises 12 residues. V was clipped by 2 bases and J by 6 bases, with 8 bases between them. DNA for the CDR3: TGTGCCAGCAGCTTATTATCATCCGAGCAGTACTTC. Protein product: CASSLLSSEQYF.

V is TRBV19 and J is TRBJ1-1; D is perhaps TRBD1 (5 bases). Germline V lookup: CDR1 LNHDA, CDR2 SQIVND (reference sequence). V lost 3 bases to trimming and J lost 1 base, with 9 bases between them. This CDR3 has 14 residues. Here the CDR3 DNA reads TGTGCCAGTAGTATCGGGACGGAGAACACTGAAGCTTTCTTT. It translates to CASSIGTENTEAFF.

This clonotype was counted at least ten times. The rearrangement links TRBV19 to TRBJ1-5; D is possibly TRBD1 (5 bases). The CDR3 is 13 residues long. V was shortened by 3 bases and J by 4 bases, with 7 bases between the two germline ends. The germline V gene encodes CDR1 LNHDA and CDR2 SQIVND (reference sequence). CDR3 amino acids: CASSIWTNQPQHF. The CDR3 DNA reads TGTGCCAGTAGTATCTGGACAAATCAGCCCCAGCATTTT.

This clonotype was counted a single time. The V and J genes are TRBV20-1 and TRBJ1-3; D unresolved. Looked up from germline, CDR1 is DFQATT and CDR2 is SNEGSKA (reference sequence). V lost 4 bases, J lost 3 bases, and 7 bases lay in between. The CDR3 has 12 residues. The CDR3 protein is CSAKIRGNTIYF. The CDR3 region has the DNA TGCAGTGCTAAGATCCGTGGAAACACCATATATTTT.

This clonotype was detected many times. The CDR3 loop reads CASSAQGLEETQYF. The CDR3 region has the DNA TGTGCCAGCAGCGCGCAGGGGTTGGAAGAGACCCAGTACTTC. The chain is built from TRBV9 and TRBJ2-5; perhaps TRBD1 as D (6 bases). This CDR3 is 14 amino acids long. Germline loops: CDR1 SGDLS, CDR2 YYNGEE. Trimming took 3 bases from V and 3 from J, leaving 12 bases between them.

Points on this clonotype: Germline and junction disagree at one end, which may indicate a read error. V and J are TRBV7-8 and TRBJ2-7; unclear D gene. There are 15 residues in the CDR3. Germline lookup yields CDR1 SGHVS and CDR2 FQNEAQ. The CDR3 region has the DNA TGTGCCAGCAGCGCCTTGACTGGAGTAAACTACGAACAGTACTTC. Its translation: CASSALTGVNYEQYF.

This chain connects TRBV25-1 to TRBJ2-3, with D perhaps matching TRBD1 (5 bases). The end of the DNA fits TRBJ1-5 better, so the J call may be wrong. Germline CDR1 and CDR2: MGHDK and SYGVNS. The CDR3 length is 14 residues. The CDR3 sequence: CASSEGPYSDTQHF. CDR3 DNA: TGTGCCAGCAGTGAGGGACCTTACTCAGATACGCAGCATTTT.

The sample holds a few counts of this clonotype. The V gene is TRBV19, the J gene TRBJ1-6; no definite D call. The CDR3 spans 14 residues. Germline V CDR1 and CDR2: LNHDA, SQIVND (reference sequence). Trimming stripped 5 bases from V and 8 bases from J, with 13 bases between. Here the CDR3 DNA reads TGTGCCAGTAGTGCGGGTGGTTCGGATTCACCCCTCCACTTT. Translating it yields CASSAGGSDSPLHF.

As for this clonotype: One end of the junction varies from germline; a read error may be responsible. V is TRBV7-9 and J is TRBJ2-5, with D possibly being TRBD1 or TRBD2 (5 bases each). The germline V gene has CDR1 SEHNR and CDR2 FQNEAQ (reference sequence). The CDR3 is 16 residues long. CDR3 bases: TGTGCCAACAGCCCTGCCCTCAGTGGGGGTTATGAGGCCCAGTACTTC. It translates to CANSPALSGGYEAQYF.

In this sample, this clonotype is medium-sized (0.01 to 0.1%). The V and J genes are TRBV19 and TRBJ1-1; D gene unclear. The V end lost 6 bases, the J end lost 1 base, and 6 bases lay between the germline ends. Germline V lookup: CDR1 LNHDA, CDR2 SQIVND (reference sequence). CDR3 length equals 12 residues. The CDR3 coding sequence is TGTGCCAGTAGCCTTGGGAACACTGAAGCTTTCTTT. Its translation is CASSLGNTEAFF. The complete variable domain, with remaining parts taken from reference TRBV19 and TRBJ1-1, reads DGGITQSPKYLFRKEGQNVTLSCEQNLNHDAMYWYRQDPGQGLRLIYYSQIVNDFQKGDIAEGYSVSREKKESFPLTVTSAQKNPTAFYLCASSLGNTEAFFGQGTRLTVV.

The J gene is TRBJ2-7, the V gene TRBV5-1; 7 bases match TRBD1. Germline lookup yields CDR1 SGHRS and CDR2 YFSETQ. Unmatched junction bases numbered 7, after V lost 4 bases and J lost 0 bases. The CDR3 is made up of 15 amino acids. CDR3 amino acids: CASSIHRDSSYEQYF. The CDR3 nucleotides read TGCGCCAGCAGCATCCACAGGGACAGCTCCTACGAGCAGTACTTC.